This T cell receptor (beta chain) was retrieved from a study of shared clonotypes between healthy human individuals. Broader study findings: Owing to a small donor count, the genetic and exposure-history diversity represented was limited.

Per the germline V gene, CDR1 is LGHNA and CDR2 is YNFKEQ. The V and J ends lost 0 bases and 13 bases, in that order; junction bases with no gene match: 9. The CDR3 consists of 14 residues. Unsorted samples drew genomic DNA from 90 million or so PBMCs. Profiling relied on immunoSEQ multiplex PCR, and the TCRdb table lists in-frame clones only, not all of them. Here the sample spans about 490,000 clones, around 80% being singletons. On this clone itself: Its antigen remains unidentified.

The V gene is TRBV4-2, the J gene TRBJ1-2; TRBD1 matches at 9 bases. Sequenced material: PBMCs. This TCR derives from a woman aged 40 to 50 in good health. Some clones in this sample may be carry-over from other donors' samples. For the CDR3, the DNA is TGTGCCAGCAGCCAAGAAGGGGACAGGGCGGTTTTCACCTTC. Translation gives CASSQEGDRAVFTF.